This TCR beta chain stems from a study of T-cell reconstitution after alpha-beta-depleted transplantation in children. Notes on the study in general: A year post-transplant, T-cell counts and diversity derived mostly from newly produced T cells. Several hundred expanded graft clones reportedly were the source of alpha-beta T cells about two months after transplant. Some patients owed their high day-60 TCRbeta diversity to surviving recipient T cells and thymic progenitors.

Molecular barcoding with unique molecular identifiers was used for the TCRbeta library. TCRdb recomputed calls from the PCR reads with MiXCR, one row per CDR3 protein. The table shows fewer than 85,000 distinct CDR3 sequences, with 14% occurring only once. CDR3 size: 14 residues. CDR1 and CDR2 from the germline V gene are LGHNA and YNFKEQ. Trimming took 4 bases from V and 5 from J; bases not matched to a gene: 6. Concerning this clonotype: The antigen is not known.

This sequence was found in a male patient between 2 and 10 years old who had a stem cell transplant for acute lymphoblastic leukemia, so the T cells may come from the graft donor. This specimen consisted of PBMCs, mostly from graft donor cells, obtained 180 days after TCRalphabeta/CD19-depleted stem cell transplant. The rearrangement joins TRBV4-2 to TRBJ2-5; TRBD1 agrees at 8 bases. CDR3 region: CASSRGQGRETQYF. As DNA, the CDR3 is TGTGCCAGCAGCCGCGGACAGGGTAGGGAGACCCAGTACTTC.